The clone carrying this T cell receptor beta chain came up once. The data are from a study of blood T cell repertoires in COVID-19. Study-level background: The United States, Italy and Spain supplied acute and convalescent COVID-19 samples. PBMCs, B-cell-depleted T cells, or T cells were the source of the cDNA or gDNA that made up the material.

Source study methods: Scientists estimated how many nucleated cells there were by amplifying reference gene primers. Repertoires were generated with immunoSEQ multiplex PCR, while TCRdb's copy carries only in-frame clones and drops some. D and trimming come from the DNA, and the V and J calls and clone size come from that table. The table has more than 150,000 clones, approximately 87% seen once. This CDR3 is 17 amino acids long. Germline V gene lookup returns CDR1 MNHEY and CDR2 SMNVEV (reference sequence). V lost 5 bases, J lost 5 bases, and 15 bases stayed unmatched. Sample: peripheral blood. The origin of this receptor is a woman younger than 30 who had recovered from COVID-19. The chain is built from TRBV27 and TRBJ2-5; 9 positions agree with TRBD1. Here the CDR3 DNA reads TGTGCCAGCAGTCCTAGGATCGGGACAGGGCGTATGGAGACCCAGTACTTC. Residues: CASSPRIGTGRMETQYF.